The entry that follows covers one T cell receptor beta chain sequence. The data are from a study of blood T cells in healthy people across ages. A second PCR, run for about 7 to 11 cycles, used a sample-barcoded 5' primer plus a J-beta primer mix. A template-switch adaptor containing 12 random nucleotides labeled each cDNA molecule. Using its own MiXCR run on the 5' RACE reads, TCRdb lists one record per CDR3 protein. The sample has 700,000 or so distinct CDR3 sequences; about 20% are singletons. The V gene lost 5 bases and the J gene lost 2 bases, with 12 bases spanning the gap. The CDR3 loop spans 13 amino acids. From germline, CDR1 is SQVTM and CDR2 ANQGSEA.

The rearrangement links TRBV29-1 to TRBJ2-5; D is unclear. The material sequenced was blood. The TCR comes from a man aged 65-85 years in good health. The CDR3 nucleotides read TGCAGCGTTTATGTTGCTGGTCAAGAGACCCAGTACTTC. Protein sequence: CSVYVAGQETQYF. The full variable domain, in which reference TRBV29-1 and TRBJ2-5 provide the parts outside the CDR3, is SAVISQKPSRDICQRGTSLTIQCQVDSQVTMMFWYRQQPGQSLTLIATANQGSEATYESGFVIDKFPISRPNLTFSTLTVSNMSPEDSSIYLCSVYVAGQETQYFGPGTRLLVL.